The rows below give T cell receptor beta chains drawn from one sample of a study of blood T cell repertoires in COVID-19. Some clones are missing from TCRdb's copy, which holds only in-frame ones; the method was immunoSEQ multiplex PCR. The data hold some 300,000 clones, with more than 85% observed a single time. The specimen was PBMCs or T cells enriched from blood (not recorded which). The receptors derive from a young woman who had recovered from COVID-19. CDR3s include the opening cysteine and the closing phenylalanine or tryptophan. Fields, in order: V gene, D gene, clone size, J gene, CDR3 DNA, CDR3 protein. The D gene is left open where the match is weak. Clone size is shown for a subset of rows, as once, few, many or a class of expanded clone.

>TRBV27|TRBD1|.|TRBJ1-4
TGTGCCAGTAGGGGGGACAGGGTCAGTGGTAATGAAAAACTGTTTTTT
CASRGDRVSGNEKLFF
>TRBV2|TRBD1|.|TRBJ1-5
TGTGCCAGCAGCAAGACAGGGTTGGGCAATCAGCCCCAGCATTTT
CASSKTGLGNQPQHF
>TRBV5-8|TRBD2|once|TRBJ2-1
TGTGCCAGCAGCCTGAGAAGCGGGGGAGACTTTTCCTACAATGAGCAGTTCTTC
CASSLRSGGDFSYNEQFF
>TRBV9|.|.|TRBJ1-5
TGTGCCAGCAGCACCGAGGGACTTGGAAATCAGCCCCAGCATTTT
CASSTEGLGNQPQHF
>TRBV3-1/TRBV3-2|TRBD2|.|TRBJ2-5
TGTGCCAGCAGCCAAGTCGCGGGGCGGGGGTACCAAGAGACCCAGTACTTC
CASSQVAGRGYQETQYF
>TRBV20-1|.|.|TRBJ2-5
TGCAGTGCCACCCCGCAGGAGACCCAGTACTTC
CSATPQETQYF
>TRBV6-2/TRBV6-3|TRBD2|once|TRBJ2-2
TGTGCCAGCAGCCCTCGGGGGGGCTACTCCCGGGAGCTGTTTTTT
CASSPRGGYSRELFF
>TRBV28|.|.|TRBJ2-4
TGTGCCAGCGAACCCCGCAGGGGTTCGACCAAAAACATTCAGTACTTC
CASEPRRGSTKNIQYF
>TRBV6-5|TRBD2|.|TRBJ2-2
TGTGCCAGCAGTCTGGGACTAGCGAACACCGGGGAGCTGTTTTTT
CASSLGLANTGELFF
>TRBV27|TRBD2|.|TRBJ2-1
TGTGCCAGCAGTTTTTCTACTAGCGGGGACAATGAGCAGTTCTTC
CASSFSTSGDNEQFF
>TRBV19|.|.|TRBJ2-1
TGTGCCACTGGCAGGGGGGCCCCCCTATACAATGAGCAGTTCTTC
CATGRGAPLYNEQFF
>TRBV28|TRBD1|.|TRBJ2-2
TGTGCCAGCAGTTTTGGACAGGGGTACACCGGGGAGCTGTTTTTT
CASSFGQGYTGELFF
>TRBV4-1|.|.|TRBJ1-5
TGCGCCAGCAGCCAGCGCCAGGGAGGAGGCCAGCCCCAGCATTTT
CASSQRQGGGQPQHF
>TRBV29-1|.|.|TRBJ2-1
TGCAGCGTTGGGGGGGGGCCTGCTCGACTCAATGAGCAGTTCTTC
CSVGGGPARLNEQFF
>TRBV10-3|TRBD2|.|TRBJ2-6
TGTGCCATCAGTGAGCGGGCGGGGGGCTCTGGGGCCAACGTCCTGACTTTC
CAISERAGGSGANVLTF
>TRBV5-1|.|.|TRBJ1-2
TGCGCCAGCAGAGTTACGGTTGGATGGCGACAGGCGTCCCTATATGGCTACACCTTC
CASRVTVGWRQASLYGYTF
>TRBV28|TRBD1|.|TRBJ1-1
TGTGCCAGCAGTACCCCTGGACAGGACCGTCTCGAAGCTTTCTTT
CASSTPGQDRLEAFF
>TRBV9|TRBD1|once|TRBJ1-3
TGTGCCAGCAGCGATCAGGGGGCTGGAAACACCATATATTTT
CASSDQGAGNTIYF
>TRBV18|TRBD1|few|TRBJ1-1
TGTGCCAGCTCACCCCCCGGGACAGGGGTTAGGAACACTGAAGCTTTCTTT
CASSPPGTGVRNTEAFF
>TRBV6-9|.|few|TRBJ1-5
TGTGCCAGCAGTTATGCGGCAACGGCCAATTGGAGCAATCAGCCCCAGCATTTT
CASSYAATANWSNQPQHF
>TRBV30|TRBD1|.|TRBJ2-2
TGTGCCTGGGGTAGACAGGGGCTCGGGGAGCTGTTTTTT
CAWGRQGLGELFF
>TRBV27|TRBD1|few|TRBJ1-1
TGTGCCAGCAGTGCCCCAGGGGGCCTGAAGGATGAAGCTTTCTTT
CASSAPGGLKDEAFF
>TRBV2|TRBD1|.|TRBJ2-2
TGTGCCAGCAGTGAAGTAGGACAGGGGATCGGGGAGCTGTTTTTT
CASSEVGQGIGELFF
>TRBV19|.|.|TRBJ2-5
TGTGCCAGTAGTATACCCGCGCTGGGCGGAGGAGAGACCCAGTACTTC
CASSIPALGGGETQYF
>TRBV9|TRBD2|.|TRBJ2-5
TGTGCCAGCAGCGTAGGCCTTTGGACTAGCGGGGGGTTAGAGACCCAGTACTTC
CASSVGLWTSGGLETQYF
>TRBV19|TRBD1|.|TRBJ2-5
TGTGCCAGTAGTCTCGACAGGGGACCGGAGACCCAGTACTTC
CASSLDRGPETQYF